The present T cell receptor (beta chain) was sequenced within a study of metastatic and nonmetastatic thyroid tumors. TCRdb reassembled clones from the PCR reads with MiXCR. The table lists 12,000 or so clones, more than 25% of them singletons. All patients reached thyroid surgery having received no treatment beforehand. The CDR3 is made up of 14 amino acids. The V gene's germline CDR1 is WNHNN and CDR2 SYGVQD (reference sequence). V was shortened by 0 bases and J by 5 bases, with 8 bases between the two germline ends. The TCR sequence derives from a male donor with papillary thyroid cancer or a benign thyroid nodule (not recorded which). Some clones in this sample may be carry-over from other donors' samples. The rearrangement joins TRBV10-1 to TRBJ1-5, with D perhaps matching TRBD1 (5 bases). Sequenced material: adjacent normal tissue. The CDR3 DNA follows: TGCGCCAGCAGTGAGTCAAGGGGAGATCAGCCCCAGCATTTT. It specifies CASSESRGDQPQHF.